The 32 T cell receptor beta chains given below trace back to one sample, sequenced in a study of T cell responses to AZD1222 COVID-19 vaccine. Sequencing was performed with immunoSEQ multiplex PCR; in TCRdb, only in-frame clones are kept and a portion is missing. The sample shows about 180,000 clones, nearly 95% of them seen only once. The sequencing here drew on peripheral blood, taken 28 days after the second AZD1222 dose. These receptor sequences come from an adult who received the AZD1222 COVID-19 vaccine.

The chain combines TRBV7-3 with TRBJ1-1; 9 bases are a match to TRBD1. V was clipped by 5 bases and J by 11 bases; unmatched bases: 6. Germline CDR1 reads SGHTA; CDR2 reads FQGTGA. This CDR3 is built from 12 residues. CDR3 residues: CASSPGQGEAFF. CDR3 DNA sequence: TGTGCCAGCAGCCCGGGACAGGGAGAGGCTTTCTTT.

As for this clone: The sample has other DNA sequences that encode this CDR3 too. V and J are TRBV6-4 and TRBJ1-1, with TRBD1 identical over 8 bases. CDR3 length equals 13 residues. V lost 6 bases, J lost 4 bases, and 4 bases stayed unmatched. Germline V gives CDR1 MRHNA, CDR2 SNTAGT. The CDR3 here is CASREQGGTEAFF. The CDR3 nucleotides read TGTGCCAGCAGGGAACAGGGGGGCACTGAAGCTTTCTTT.

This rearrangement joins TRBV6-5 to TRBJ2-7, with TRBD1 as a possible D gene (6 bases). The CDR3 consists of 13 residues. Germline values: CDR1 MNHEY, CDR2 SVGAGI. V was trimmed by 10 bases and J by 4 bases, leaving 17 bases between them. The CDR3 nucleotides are TGTGCCATCAAGAGGGCAGGGGCATACGAGCAGTACTTC. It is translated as CAIKRAGAYEQYF.

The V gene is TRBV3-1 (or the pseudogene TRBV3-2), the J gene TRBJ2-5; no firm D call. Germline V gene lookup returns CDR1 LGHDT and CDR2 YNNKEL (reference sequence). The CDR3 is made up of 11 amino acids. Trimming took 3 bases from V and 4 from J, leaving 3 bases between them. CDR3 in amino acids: CASSQSETQYF. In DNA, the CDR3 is TGTGCCAGCAGCCAGTCAGAGACCCAGTACTTC.

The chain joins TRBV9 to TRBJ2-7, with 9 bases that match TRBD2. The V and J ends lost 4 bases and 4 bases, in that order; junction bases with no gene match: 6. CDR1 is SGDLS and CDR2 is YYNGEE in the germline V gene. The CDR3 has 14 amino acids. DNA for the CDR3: TGTGCCAGCAGCATTAGCGGGAGCAATTACGAGCAGTACTTC. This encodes CASSISGSNYEQYF. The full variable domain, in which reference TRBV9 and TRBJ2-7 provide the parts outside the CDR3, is DSGVTQTPKHLITATGQRVTLRCSPRSGDLSVYWYQQSLDQGLQFLIQYYNGEERAKGNILERFSAQQFPDLHSELNLSSLELGDSALYFCASSISGSNYEQYFGPGTRLTVT.

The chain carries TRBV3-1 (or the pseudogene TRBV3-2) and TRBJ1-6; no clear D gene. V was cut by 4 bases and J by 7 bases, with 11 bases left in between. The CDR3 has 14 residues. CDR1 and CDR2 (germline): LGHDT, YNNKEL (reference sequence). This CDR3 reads CASSPRHRNSPLHF. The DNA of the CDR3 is TGTGCCAGCAGCCCCCGACACCGAAATTCACCCCTCCACTTT.

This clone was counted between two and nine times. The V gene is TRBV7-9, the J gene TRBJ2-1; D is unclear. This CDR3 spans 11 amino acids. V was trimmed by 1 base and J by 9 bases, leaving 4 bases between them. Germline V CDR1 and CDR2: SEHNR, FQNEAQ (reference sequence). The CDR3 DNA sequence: TGTGCCAGCAGCTTAGAGGGTGAGCAGTTCTTC. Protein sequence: CASSLEGEQFF. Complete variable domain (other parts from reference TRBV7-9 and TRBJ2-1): DTGVSQNPRHKITKRGQNVTFRCDPISEHNRLYWYRQTLGQGPEFLTYFQNEAQLEKSRLLSDRFSAERPKGSFSTLEIQRTEQGDSAMYLCASSLEGEQFFGPGTRLTVL.

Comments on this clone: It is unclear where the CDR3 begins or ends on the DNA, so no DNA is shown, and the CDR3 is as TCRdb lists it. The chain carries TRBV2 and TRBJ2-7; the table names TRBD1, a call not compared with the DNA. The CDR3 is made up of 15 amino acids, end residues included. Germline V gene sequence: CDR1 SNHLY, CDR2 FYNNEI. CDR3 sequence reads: CASSTSGQGINEQYF.

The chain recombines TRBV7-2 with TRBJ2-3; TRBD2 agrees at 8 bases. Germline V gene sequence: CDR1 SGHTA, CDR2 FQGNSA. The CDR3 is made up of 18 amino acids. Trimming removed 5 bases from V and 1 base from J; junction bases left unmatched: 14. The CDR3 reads CASSLTSGGVVRTDTQYF. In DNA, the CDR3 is TGTGCCAGCAGCCTAACTAGCGGTGGGGTCGTCCGCACAGATACGCAGTATTTT.

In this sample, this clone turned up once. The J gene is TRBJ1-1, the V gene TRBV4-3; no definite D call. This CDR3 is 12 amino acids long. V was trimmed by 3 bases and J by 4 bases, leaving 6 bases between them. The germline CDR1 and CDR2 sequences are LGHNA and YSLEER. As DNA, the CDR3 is TGCGCCAGCAGCCAGCTGGGCACTGAAGCTTTCTTT. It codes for CASSQLGTEAFF.

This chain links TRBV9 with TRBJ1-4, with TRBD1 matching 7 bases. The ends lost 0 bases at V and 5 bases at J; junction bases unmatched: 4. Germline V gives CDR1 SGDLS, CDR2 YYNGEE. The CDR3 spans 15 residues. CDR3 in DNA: TGTGCCAGCAGCGTAGAGGGACAGAGAAATGAAAAACTGTTTTTT. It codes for CASSVEGQRNEKLFF.

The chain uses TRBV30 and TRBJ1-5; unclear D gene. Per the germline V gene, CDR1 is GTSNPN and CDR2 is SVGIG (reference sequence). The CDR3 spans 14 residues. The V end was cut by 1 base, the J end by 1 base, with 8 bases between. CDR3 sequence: CAWSGRLSNQPQHF. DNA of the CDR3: TGTGCCTGGAGTGGCAGGCTAAGCAATCAGCCCCAGCATTTT. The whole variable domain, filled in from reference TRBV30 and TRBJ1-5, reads SQTIHQWPATLVQPVGSPLSLECTVEGTSNPNLYWYRQAAGRGLQLLFYSVGIGQISSEVPQNLSASRPQDRQFILSSKKLLLSDSGFYLCAWSGRLSNQPQHFGDGTRLSIL.

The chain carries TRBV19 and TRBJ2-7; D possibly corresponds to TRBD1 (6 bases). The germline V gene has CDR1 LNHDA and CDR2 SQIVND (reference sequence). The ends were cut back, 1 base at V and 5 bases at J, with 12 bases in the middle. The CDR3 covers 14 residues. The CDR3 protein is CASSIGGQSHEQYF. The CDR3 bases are TGTGCCAGTAGTATAGGGGGACAATCCCACGAGCAGTACTTC.

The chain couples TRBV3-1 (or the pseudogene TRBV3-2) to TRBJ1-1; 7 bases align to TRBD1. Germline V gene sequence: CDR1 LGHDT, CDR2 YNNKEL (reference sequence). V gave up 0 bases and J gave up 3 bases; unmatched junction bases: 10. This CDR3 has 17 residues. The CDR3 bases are TGTGCCAGCAGCCAAGATGACAGGGTAGGGTGGTACACTGAAGCTTTCTTT. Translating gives CASSQDDRVGWYTEAFF.

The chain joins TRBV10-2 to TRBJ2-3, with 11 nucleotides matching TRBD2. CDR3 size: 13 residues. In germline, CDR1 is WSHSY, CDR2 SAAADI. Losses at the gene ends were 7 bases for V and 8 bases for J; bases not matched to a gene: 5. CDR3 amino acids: CASTASGRFTQYF. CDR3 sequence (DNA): TGCGCCAGCACGGCTAGCGGGAGGTTTACGCAGTATTTT.

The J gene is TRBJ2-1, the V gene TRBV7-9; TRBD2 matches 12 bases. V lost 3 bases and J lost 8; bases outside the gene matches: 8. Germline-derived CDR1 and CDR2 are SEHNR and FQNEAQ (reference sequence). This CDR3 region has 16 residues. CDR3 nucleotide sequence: TGTGCCAGCAGCTTGTCTAGACTAGCGGGAGACGATGAGCAGTTCTTC. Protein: CASSLSRLAGDDEQFF.

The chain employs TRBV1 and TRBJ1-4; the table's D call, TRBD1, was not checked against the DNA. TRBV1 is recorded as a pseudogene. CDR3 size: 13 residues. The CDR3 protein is CTSPVAGCEKLFF. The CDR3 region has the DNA TGCACCAGCCCGGTGGCAGGGTGTGAAAAACTGTTTTTT.

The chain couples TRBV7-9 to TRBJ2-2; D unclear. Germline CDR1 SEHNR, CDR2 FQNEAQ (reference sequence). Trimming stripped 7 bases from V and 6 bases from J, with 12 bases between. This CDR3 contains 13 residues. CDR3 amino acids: CASTSSWAGELFF. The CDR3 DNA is TGTGCCAGCACCTCCTCGTGGGCCGGGGAGCTGTTTTTT. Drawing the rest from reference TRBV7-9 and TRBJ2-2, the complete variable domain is DTGVSQNPRHKITKRGQNVTFRCDPISEHNRLYWYRQTLGQGPEFLTYFQNEAQLEKSRLLSDRFSAERPKGSFSTLEIQRTEQGDSAMYLCASTSSWAGELFFGEGSRLTVL.

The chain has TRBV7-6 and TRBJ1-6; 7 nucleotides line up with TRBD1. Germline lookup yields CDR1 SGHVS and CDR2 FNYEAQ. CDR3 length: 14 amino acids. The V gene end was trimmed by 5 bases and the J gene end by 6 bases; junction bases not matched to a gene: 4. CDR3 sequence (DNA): TGTGCCAGCAGCCGGACAGGACTTAATTCACCCCTCCACTTT. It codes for CASSRTGLNSPLHF.

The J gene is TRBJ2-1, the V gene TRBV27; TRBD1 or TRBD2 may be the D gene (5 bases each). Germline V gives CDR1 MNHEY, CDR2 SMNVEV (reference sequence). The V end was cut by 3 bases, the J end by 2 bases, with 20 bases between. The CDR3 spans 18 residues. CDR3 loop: CASSFARGQGVPYNEQFF. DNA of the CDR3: TGTGCCAGCAGTTTCGCCCGCGGGCAAGGGGTCCCCTACAATGAGCAGTTCTTC.

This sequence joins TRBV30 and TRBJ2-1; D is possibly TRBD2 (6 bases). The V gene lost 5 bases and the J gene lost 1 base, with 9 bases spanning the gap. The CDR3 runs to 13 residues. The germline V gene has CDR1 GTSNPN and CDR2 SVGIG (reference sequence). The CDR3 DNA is TGTGCCTGGGGTCGGGGGTCCTACAATGAGCAGTTCTTC. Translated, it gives CAWGRGSYNEQFF.

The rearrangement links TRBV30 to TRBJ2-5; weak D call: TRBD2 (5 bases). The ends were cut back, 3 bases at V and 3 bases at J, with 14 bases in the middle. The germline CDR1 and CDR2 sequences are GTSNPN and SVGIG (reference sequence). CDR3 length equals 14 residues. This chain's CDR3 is CAWRRVLGEETQYF. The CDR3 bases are TGTGCCTGGAGGAGGGTTTTGGGCGAAGAGACCCAGTACTTC.

The CDR3 DNA follows: TGTGCCAGCAGAGAGGGACGAGAGTACTTC. Its translation is CASREGREYF. This chain joins TRBV27 and TRBJ2-7; D may be TRBD1 or TRBD2 (5 bases each). With 6 bases removed from V and 11 bases from J, the gap between germline ends came to 11 bases. This CDR3 region has 10 residues. Germline CDR1 is MNHEY and CDR2 is SMNVEV (reference sequence).

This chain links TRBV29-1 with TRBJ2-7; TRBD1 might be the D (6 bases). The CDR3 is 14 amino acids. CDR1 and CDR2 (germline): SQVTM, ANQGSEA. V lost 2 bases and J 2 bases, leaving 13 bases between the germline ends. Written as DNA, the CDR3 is TGCAGCGTTGAACTGACAGGCCCAACCTACGAGCAGTACTTC. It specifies CSVELTGPTYEQYF.

The CDR3 here is CASSSGTFRGTNEKLFF. The CDR3 DNA sequence: TGTGCCAGCAGCTCTGGGACCTTCAGGGGAACTAATGAAAAACTGTTTTTT. The J gene is TRBJ1-4, the V gene TRBV7-9, with D perhaps TRBD1 (6 bases). In germline, CDR1 is SEHNR, CDR2 FQNEAQ (reference sequence). V was shortened by 4 bases and J by 1 base, with 16 bases between the two germline ends. CDR3 length: 17 amino acids.

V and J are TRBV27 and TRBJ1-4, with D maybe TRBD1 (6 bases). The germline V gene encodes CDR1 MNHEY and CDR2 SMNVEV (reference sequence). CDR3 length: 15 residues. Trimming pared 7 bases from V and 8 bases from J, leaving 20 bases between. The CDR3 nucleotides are TGTGCCAGCACCACCAACGGTCAGGGGCAAGAAAAACTGTTTTTT. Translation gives CASTTNGQGQEKLFF. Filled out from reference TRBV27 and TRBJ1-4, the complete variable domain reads EAQVTQNPRYLITVTGKKLTVTCSQNMNHEYMSWYRQDPGLGLRQIYYSMNVEVTDKGDVPEGYKVSRKEKRNFPLILESPSPNQTSLYFCASTTNGQGQEKLFFGSGTQLSVL.

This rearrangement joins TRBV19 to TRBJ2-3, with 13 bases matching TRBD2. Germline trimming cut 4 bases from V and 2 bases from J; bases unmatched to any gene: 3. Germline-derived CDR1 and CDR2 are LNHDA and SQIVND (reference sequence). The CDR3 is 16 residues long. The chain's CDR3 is CASSKGLAGTTDTQYF. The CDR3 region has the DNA TGTGCCAGTAGTAAGGGACTAGCGGGGACCACAGATACGCAGTATTTT.

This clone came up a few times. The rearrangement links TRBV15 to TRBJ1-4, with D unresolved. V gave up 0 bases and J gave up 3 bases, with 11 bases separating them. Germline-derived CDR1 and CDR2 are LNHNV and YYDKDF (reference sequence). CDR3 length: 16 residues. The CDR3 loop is CATSRDLGIPNEKLFF. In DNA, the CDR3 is TGTGCCACCAGCAGAGATCTTGGGATTCCTAATGAAAAACTGTTTTTT.

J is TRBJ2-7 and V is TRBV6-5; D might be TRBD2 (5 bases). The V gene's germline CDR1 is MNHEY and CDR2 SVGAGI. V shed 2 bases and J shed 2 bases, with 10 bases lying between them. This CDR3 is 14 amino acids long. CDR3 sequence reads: CASSYPDFPYEQYF. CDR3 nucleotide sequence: TGTGCCAGCAGTTACCCGGACTTTCCCTACGAGCAGTACTTC.

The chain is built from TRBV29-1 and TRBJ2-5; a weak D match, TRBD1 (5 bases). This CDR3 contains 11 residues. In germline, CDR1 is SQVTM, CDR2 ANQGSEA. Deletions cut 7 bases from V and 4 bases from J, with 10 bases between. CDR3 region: CSARVAETQYF. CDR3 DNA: TGCAGCGCCAGGGTAGCAGAGACCCAGTACTTC.

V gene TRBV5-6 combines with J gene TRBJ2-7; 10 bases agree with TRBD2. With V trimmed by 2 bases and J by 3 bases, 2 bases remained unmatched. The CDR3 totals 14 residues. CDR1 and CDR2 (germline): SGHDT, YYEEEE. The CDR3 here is CASSLAGGIYEQYF. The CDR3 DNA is TGTGCCAGCAGCTTAGCGGGGGGGATCTACGAGCAGTACTTC.

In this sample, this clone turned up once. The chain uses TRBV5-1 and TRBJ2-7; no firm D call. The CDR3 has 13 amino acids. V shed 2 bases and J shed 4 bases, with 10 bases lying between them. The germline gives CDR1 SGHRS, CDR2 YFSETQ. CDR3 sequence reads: CASSLPGVYEQYF. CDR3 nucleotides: TGCGCCAGCAGCTTACCGGGCGTTTACGAGCAGTACTTC. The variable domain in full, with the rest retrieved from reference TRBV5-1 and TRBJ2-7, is KAGVTQTPRYLIKTRGQQVTLSCSPISGHRSVSWYQQTPGQGLQFLFEYFSETQRNKGNFPGRFSGRQFSNSRSEMNVSTLELGDSALYLCASSLPGVYEQYFGPGTRLTVT.